These T cell receptor beta chains were read from a single sample in a study of cytomegalovirus exposure and HLA in healthy donors. TCRdb's table, derived via immunoSEQ multiplex PCR, lists solely in-frame clones and lacks some. The data show about 88,000 clones, approximately 71% seen once. Specimen: PBMCs. The origin of the receptors is a man aged 50 to 59 in good health and CMV-seronegative. CDR3s include the opening cysteine and the closing phenylalanine or tryptophan. D genes are given only for firm matches. For some rows the clone size is stated as once, few or many, or as a class when expanded; others skip it.

CSVGPADSYNEQFF TGCAGCGTTGGTCCGGCGGACTCCTACAATGAGCAGTTCTTC TRBV29-1 . TRBJ2-1 . 14
CASRLTGVDQPQHF TGTGCCAGCAGACTCACAGGGGTCGATCAGCCCCAGCATTTT TRBV2 . TRBJ1-5 TRBD1 14
CASSEQGALYNEQFF TGCGCCAGCAGCGAACAGGGGGCACTGTACAATGAGCAGTTCTTC TRBV5-1 once TRBJ2-1 TRBD1 15
CASSPRLAGYTGELFF TGTGCCAGCAGCCCCCGACTAGCGGGATACACCGGGGAGCTGTTTTTT TRBV7-9 . TRBJ2-2 TRBD2 16
CASGTGANTGELFF TGCGCCAGCGGCACAGGGGCTAACACCGGGGAGCTGTTTTTT TRBV5-1 . TRBJ2-2 TRBD1 14
CASSRAQSNSPLHF TGCGCCAGCAGCCGAGCCCAATCCAATTCACCCCTCCACTTT TRBV5-1 few TRBJ1-6 . 14
CASSSDSYEETQYF TGTGCCAGCAGCTCGGACAGCTATGAAGAGACCCAGTACTTC TRBV7-9 . TRBJ2-5 . 14
CASGQGQGFQNEKLFF TGTGCCAGCGGTCAGGGACAGGGGTTTCAAAATGAAAAACTGTTTTTT TRBV6-6 . TRBJ1-4 TRBD1 16
CATQGGFRQPQHF TGTGCCACCCAAGGGGGATTTCGACAGCCCCAGCATTTT TRBV6-6 few TRBJ1-5 . 13
CASSLADEQYF TGTGCCAGCAGCTTGGCAGACGAGCAGTACTTC TRBV5-4 few TRBJ2-7 . 11
CASMSLGAGMNYGYTF TGTGCCAGTATGTCCTTGGGGGCAGGGATGAACTATGGCTACACCTTC TRBV19 few TRBJ1-2 . 16
CASSPQTGFREQFF TGTGCCAGCAGCCCTCAGACAGGGTTTAGAGAGCAGTTCTTC TRBV9 . TRBJ2-1 TRBD1 14
CALASPPGQGLNEKLFF TGTGCCTTGGCAAGTCCTCCGGGACAGGGACTTAATGAAAAACTGTTTTTT TRBV30 . TRBJ1-4 TRBD1 17
CASTRDSTQTQYF TGTGCCAGCACCAGGGACTCCACTCAGACCCAGTACTTC TRBV5-6 . TRBJ2-5 . 13
CASSLNWASGYTF TGCGCCAGCAGCTTGAATTGGGCGTCTGGCTACACCTTC TRBV5-1 . TRBJ1-2 . 13
CSVEGGGGPQFF TGCAGCGTTGAAGGTGGCGGGGGGCCTCAGTTCTTC TRBV29-1 once TRBJ2-1 TRBD2 12
CATSDRGGSSPLHF TGTGCCACCTCGGACAGGGGGGGTAGTTCACCCCTCCACTTT TRBV19 . TRBJ1-6 TRBD1 14
CASSLRTGVYTGELFF TGTGCCAGCAGCTTAAGGACAGGGGTGTATACCGGGGAGCTGTTTTTT TRBV7-8 . TRBJ2-2 TRBD1 16
CASSPDSGRSLFF TGTGCCAGCAGCCCCGATAGCGGGAGAAGTTTGTTTTTT TRBV7-3 once TRBJ2-2 TRBD2 13
CAWSRTPSSTDTQYF TGTGCCTGGAGTAGGACACCCTCTAGCACAGATACGCAGTATTTT TRBV30 few TRBJ2-3 . 15
CASSPPGKVKTQYF TGTGCCAGCAGCCCCCCGGGAAAGGTGAAGACCCAGTACTTC TRBV5-4 . TRBJ2-5 . 14
CASHGDYSGNTIYF TGTGCCAGCCACGGGGACTACTCTGGAAACACCATATATTTT TRBV2 . TRBJ1-3 . 14
CASSQDRGSAGYTF TGCGCCAGCAGCCAAGATCGGGGTTCGGCTGGCTACACCTTC TRBV4-3 . TRBJ1-2 . 14
CASSFSVRQPQHF TGTGCCAGCAGCTTCTCGGTTCGGCAGCCCCAGCATTTT TRBV7-8 . TRBJ1-5 . 13
CASSLRTGGVDPYEQYF TGTGCCAGCAGCTTACGGACAGGGGGCGTCGACCCCTACGAGCAGTACTTC TRBV7-3 . TRBJ2-7 TRBD1 17
CAGSPGLAGDQETQYF TGCGCCGGCAGCCCGGGACTAGCGGGGGACCAAGAGACCCAGTACTTC TRBV5-1 . TRBJ2-5 TRBD2 16
CASSGGLAGREDTQYF TGTGCCAGCAGTGGGGGACTAGCGGGACGGGAAGATACGCAGTATTTT TRBV2 . TRBJ2-3 TRBD2 16
CASSFTQGAYGYTF TGTGCCAGCAGCTTCACACAGGGGGCCTATGGCTACACCTTC TRBV13 . TRBJ1-2 TRBD1 14
CASSGAFNQPQHF TGTGCCAGCAGTGGGGCTTTTAATCAGCCCCAGCATTTT TRBV2 . TRBJ1-5 . 13
CAWFRGLSGANVLTF TGTGCCTGGTTCCGAGGGTTGTCTGGGGCCAACGTCCTGACTTTC TRBV30 . TRBJ2-6 . 15
CAWSVLNRLNVLTF TGTGCCTGGAGTGTACTCAACAGGCTGAACGTCCTGACTTTC TRBV30 few TRBJ2-6 . 14
CASSFMGGPVETQYF TGTGCCAGCAGCTTTATGGGCGGGCCGGTAGAGACGCAGTATTTT TRBV13 . TRBJ2-3 . 15
CASSLTGGANEQFF TGTGCCAGCAGCTTAACCGGGGGGGCCAATGAGCAGTTCTTC TRBV7-9 . TRBJ2-1 TRBD2 14
CASSLVPKNTEAFF TGTGCCAGCAGCTTAGTTCCAAAGAACACTGAAGCTTTCTTT TRBV7-9 . TRBJ1-1 . 14
CASSAELTDTGELFF TGTGCCAGCTCAGCAGAACTGACTGACACCGGGGAGCTGTTTTTT TRBV18 . TRBJ2-2 . 15
CASSFQGARGNTIYF TGTGCCAGCAGCTTTCAGGGGGCGCGGGGAAACACCATATATTTT TRBV7-2 . TRBJ1-3 TRBD1 15
CASSLVGGTGDQPQHF TGCGCCAGCAGCTTGGTAGGGGGGACAGGGGATCAGCCCCAGCATTTT TRBV5-1 once TRBJ1-5 TRBD1 16
CASSELLRGDTQYF TGTGCCAGCAGTGAACTACTTCGCGGGGATACGCAGTATTTT TRBV2 . TRBJ2-3 . 14